Below, one TCR beta chain is given with its context. The data originate from a study of blood T cell repertoires in COVID-19. CDR1 SGHRS and CDR2 YFSETQ come from the germline V gene. V lost 4 bases and J lost 6, with 10 bases in between. The CDR3 runs 13 residues. This table comes from immunoSEQ multiplex PCR, and its TCRdb copy is limited to in-frame clones, with some not included. Of approximately 130,000 clones in the sample, 75% to 90% are singletons; the top ten hold around 4.5%. The chain couples TRBV5-1 to TRBJ2-2; TRBD1 might be the D (5 bases). This clonotype was obtained from a human donor in a cohort sampled during active COVID-19. The sequencing sample was made of peripheral blood. The CDR3: CASSPPGPGELFF. As DNA, the CDR3 is TGCGCCAGCAGCCCTCCAGGGCCCGGGGAGCTGTTTTTT.